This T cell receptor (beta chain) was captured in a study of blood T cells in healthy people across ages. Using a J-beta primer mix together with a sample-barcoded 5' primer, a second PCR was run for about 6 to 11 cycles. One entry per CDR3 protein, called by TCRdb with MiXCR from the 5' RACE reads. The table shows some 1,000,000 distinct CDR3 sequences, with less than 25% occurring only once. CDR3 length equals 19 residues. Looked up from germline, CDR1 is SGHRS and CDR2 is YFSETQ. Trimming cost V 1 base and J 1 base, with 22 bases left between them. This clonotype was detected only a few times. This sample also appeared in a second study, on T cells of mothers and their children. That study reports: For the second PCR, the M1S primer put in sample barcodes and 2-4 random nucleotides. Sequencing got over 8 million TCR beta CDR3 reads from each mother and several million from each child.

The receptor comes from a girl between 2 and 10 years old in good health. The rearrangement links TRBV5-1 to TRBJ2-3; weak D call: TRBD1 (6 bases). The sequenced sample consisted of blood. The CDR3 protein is CASSLNGELQGSGTDTQYF. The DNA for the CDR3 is TGCGCCAGCAGCTTGAATGGGGAATTACAGGGAAGTGGCACAGATACGCAGTATTTT.